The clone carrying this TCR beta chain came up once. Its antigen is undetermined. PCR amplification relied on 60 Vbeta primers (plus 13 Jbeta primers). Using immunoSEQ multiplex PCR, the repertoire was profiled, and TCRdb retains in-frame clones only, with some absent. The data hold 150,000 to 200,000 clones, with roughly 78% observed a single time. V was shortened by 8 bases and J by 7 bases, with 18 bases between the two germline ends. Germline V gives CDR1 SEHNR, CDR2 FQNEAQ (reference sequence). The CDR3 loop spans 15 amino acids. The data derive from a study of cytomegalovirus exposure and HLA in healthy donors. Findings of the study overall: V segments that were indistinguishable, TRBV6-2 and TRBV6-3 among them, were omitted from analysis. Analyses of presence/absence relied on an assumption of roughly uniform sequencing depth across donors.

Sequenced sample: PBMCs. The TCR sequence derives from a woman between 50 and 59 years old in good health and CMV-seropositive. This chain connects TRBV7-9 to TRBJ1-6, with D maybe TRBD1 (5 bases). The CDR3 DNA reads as TGTGCCAGCTCATTACAGGTCCTAGACAATTCACCCCTCCACTTT. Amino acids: CASSLQVLDNSPLHF.